A single sample is the source of the 24 T cell receptor beta chains below, sequenced in a study of OX40 agonist ivuxolimab in advanced cancers. Data came from immunoSEQ multiplex PCR; TCRdb stores just in-frame clones and leaves some out. The table records tens of thousands of clones, about 87% of them present only once. The input for sequencing was CD4+ or CD8+ T cells sorted from blood, taken in a trial of the OX40 agonist ivuxolimab. The origin of the receptors is an adult with an advanced solid tumor such as melanoma, head and neck, liver or kidney cancer.

The J gene is TRBJ2-3, the V gene TRBV5-1; 9 positions agree with TRBD2. The junction had 8 bases not matched to a gene; V was cut back by 0 bases and J by 3 bases. CDR3 length equals 17 residues. From germline, CDR1 is SGHRS and CDR2 YFSETQ. CDR3 protein: CASSLALSSGDTDTQYF. The CDR3 DNA follows: TGCGCCAGCAGCTTGGCCTTGTCTAGCGGGGATACAGATACGCAGTATTTT. The full variable domain, with the rest looked up from reference TRBV5-1 and TRBJ2-3, is KAGVTQTPRYLIKTRGQQVTLSCSPISGHRSVSWYQQTPGQGLQFLFEYFSETQRNKGNFPGRFSGRQFSNSRSEMNVSTLELGDSALYLCASSLALSSGDTDTQYFGPGTRLTVL.

The chain is built from TRBV19 and TRBJ2-1, with D hard to call. The CDR3 length is 11 residues. V lost 6 bases and J lost 5, with 5 bases in between. The germline V gene encodes CDR1 LNHDA and CDR2 SQIVND (reference sequence). Written as DNA, the CDR3 is TGTGCCAGTAGGCACAACAATGAGCAGTTCTTC. The encoded protein is CASRHNNEQFF.

This clone has a single count. This chain uses TRBV27 with TRBJ2-5; 8 nucleotides match TRBD2. The J call may be faulty, since TRBJ2-7 better matches the DNA end. In germline, CDR1 is MNHEY, CDR2 SMNVEV (reference sequence). There are 15 residues in the CDR3. CDR3 amino acids: CASRLRGRNIYEQYF. The CDR3 nucleotides are TGTGCCAGCAGGTTACGCGGGAGGAACATCTACGAGCAGTACTTC.

In its sample, this clone was seen once. Germline and junction disagree at one end, which may indicate a read error. Written as DNA, the CDR3 is TGTGCCAGCAGTTCCCCGACAGTACCGCAGTCCTTC. Translation gives CASSSPTVPQSF. J is TRBJ2-4 and V is TRBV28, with a weak D call TRBD1 (5 bases). CDR1 and CDR2 (germline): MDHEN, SYDVKM. The CDR3 runs to 12 residues.

CDR3 nucleotide sequence: TGTGCCAGCAGCTTAGGCAGGCCCAGTCAGCCCCAGCATTTT. Encoded protein: CASSLGRPSQPQHF. The J gene is TRBJ1-5, the V gene TRBV5-6; the D is unclear. V was cut by 2 bases and J by 6 bases, with 12 bases left in between. The CDR3 spans 14 residues. CDR1 and CDR2 (germline): SGHDT, YYEEEE.

This chain connects TRBV6-1 to TRBJ2-7; D is unresolved. Germline CDR1 reads MNHNS; CDR2 reads SASEGT. There are 14 residues in the CDR3. The ends were cut back, 2 bases at V and 0 bases at J, with 8 bases in the middle. The chain's CDR3 is CASSENRYSYEQYF. CDR3 sequence (DNA): TGTGCCAGCAGTGAAAACAGATACTCCTACGAGCAGTACTTC.

This sequence joins TRBV11-3 and TRBJ2-3, with TRBD1 matching 8 bases. The CDR3 is 16 residues long. The ends lost 4 bases at V and 5 bases at J; junction bases unmatched: 11. Germline loops: CDR1 SGHNT, CDR2 YENEEA. The CDR3 region is CASSSRSGTGEDTQYF. The CDR3 region has the DNA TGTGCCAGCAGCTCCAGAAGTGGGACAGGCGAAGATACGCAGTATTTT.

The gene calls are TRBV6-5 and TRBJ1-3; the D is unclear. Germline-derived CDR1 and CDR2 are MNHEY and SVGAGI. The CDR3 spans 13 residues. Trimming took 11 bases from V and 0 from J, leaving 11 bases between them. The CDR3 spells CACRSLSGNTIYF. As DNA, the CDR3 is TGTGCCTGCCGCAGTCTCTCTGGAAACACCATATATTTT.

The chain carries TRBV4-1 and TRBJ2-3, with 10 bases that match TRBD1. Germline values: CDR1 MGHRA, CDR2 YSYEKL. Trimming removed 4 bases from V and 0 bases from J; junction bases left unmatched: 7. This CDR3 has 17 residues. The CDR3 region is CASSLTGTGVSTDTQYF. In nucleotides, the CDR3 is TGCGCCAGCAGCCTTACGGGGACAGGGGTTAGCACAGATACGCAGTATTTT.

The chain links TRBV5-5 to TRBJ1-1; D gene ambiguous. V lost 3 bases and J lost 5, with 11 bases in between. CDR1 is SGHKS and CDR2 is YYEKEE in the germline V gene (reference sequence). This CDR3 has 13 residues. The CDR3 DNA reads TGTGCCAGCAGCTACCTATATGGGACTGAAGCTTTCTTT. Its translation is CASSYLYGTEAFF.

The genes are TRBV10-1 and TRBJ2-1; D might be TRBD1 (6 bases). The V and J ends lost 5 bases and 8 bases respectively, with 16 bases between them. This CDR3 region has 14 residues. The germline V gene has CDR1 WNHNN and CDR2 SYGVQD (reference sequence). In nucleotides, the CDR3 is TGCGCCAGCAGTACCCGGACAGTGAAGGATGAGCAGTTCTTC. Its translation: CASSTRTVKDEQFF.

The chain couples TRBV11-2 to TRBJ2-7; D is undetermined. Germline V gene sequence: CDR1 SGHAT, CDR2 FQNNGV. Trimming cost V 2 bases and J 6 bases, with 5 bases left between them. This CDR3 contains 11 residues. The CDR3 DNA sequence: TGTGCCAGCAGCTTAAGGCGCGAGCAGTACTTC. Encoded protein: CASSLRREQYF.

The V call is TRBV5-6, the J call TRBJ2-7; D remains unclear. CDR3 length: 14 residues. Trimming stripped 0 bases from V and 3 bases from J, with 10 bases between. Germline lookup yields CDR1 SGHDT and CDR2 YYEEEE. The chain's CDR3 is CASSLGSTLYEQYF. The CDR3, as DNA: TGTGCCAGCAGCTTGGGCAGCACACTCTACGAGCAGTACTTC.

The rearrangement joins TRBV6-6 to TRBJ1-2, with D possibly matching TRBD1 (6 bases). CDR3 length: 14 residues. Trimming removed 6 bases at V and 1 base at J, with 12 bases between. Germline CDR1 MNHNY, CDR2 SVGAGI (reference sequence). DNA of the CDR3: TGTGCCAGCAGCCCCGGACAGTTTAACTATGGCTACACCTTC. Its protein product is CASSPGQFNYGYTF.

This clone was seen a single time. The chain links TRBV11-2 to TRBJ1-5, with TRBD1 as a possible D gene (5 bases). The V gene's germline CDR1 is SGHAT and CDR2 FQNNGV. Trimming stripped 3 bases from V and 3 bases from J, with 9 bases between. CDR3 length equals 14 residues. CDR3 DNA sequence: TGTGCCAGCAGCTTGCAGGGCGCCAATCAGCCCCAGCATTTT. It codes for CASSLQGANQPQHF.

The chain combines TRBV29-1 with TRBJ2-1, with D possibly matching TRBD2 (7 bases). V was pared by 6 bases and J by 1 base, with 19 bases between. In germline, CDR1 is SQVTM, CDR2 ANQGSEA. The CDR3 runs 16 residues. CDR3: CSVLGAGRGSYNEQFF. DNA of the CDR3: TGCAGCGTACTAGGGGCAGGGAGGGGGTCCTACAATGAGCAGTTCTTC.

V is TRBV28 and J is TRBJ2-7; the match to TRBD2 covers 11 bases. V trimming: 4 bases; J trimming: 2 bases; junction bases outside the gene matches: 4. Germline V gives CDR1 MDHEN, CDR2 SYDVKM. This CDR3 has 15 residues. For the CDR3, the DNA is TGTGCCAGCAGTTCTAGCGGGAGGTCCACCTACGAGCAGTACTTC. Translation: CASSSSGRSTYEQYF.

This clone was observed once. V is TRBV28 and J is TRBJ1-1; 7 bases align to TRBD1. J lost 2 bases, V lost 7 bases, and 22 bases had no gene match. The CDR3 contains 19 residues. Germline V gene lookup returns CDR1 MDHEN and CDR2 SYDVKM. The DNA for the CDR3 is TGTGCCAGCATGGCCGGCCGTAAATTCGCGGGACAGTCCAACACTGAAGCTTTCTTT. The encoded protein is CASMAGRKFAGQSNTEAFF.

The rearrangement joins TRBV19 to TRBJ2-1; TRBD2 matches at 8 bases. Germline-derived CDR1 and CDR2 are LNHDA and SQIVND (reference sequence). The V segment lost 5 bases and the J segment 6 bases; nucleotides outside the gene matches: 9. The CDR3 loop spans 15 amino acids. CDR3 sequence: CASSVLAETGNEQFF. CDR3 in DNA: TGTGCCAGTAGTGTACTAGCGGAGACTGGCAATGAGCAGTTCTTC.

The chain links TRBV10-1 to TRBJ1-2; weak D call: TRBD1 (6 bases). The CDR3 is made up of 13 amino acids. V was pared by 5 bases and J by 3 bases, with 10 bases between. CDR1 is WNHNN, CDR2 SYGVQD, per germline (reference sequence). The CDR3 loop is CASSSSGDYGYTF. CDR3 in DNA: TGCGCCAGCAGTTCATCAGGGGACTATGGCTACACCTTC.

This chain links TRBV27 with TRBJ1-5, with D uncertain. This CDR3 comprises 13 residues. Germline V lookup: CDR1 MNHEY, CDR2 SMNVEV (reference sequence). The V gene lost 5 bases and the J gene lost 1 base, with 6 bases spanning the gap. CDR3 in amino acids: CASSPRSNQPQHF. The CDR3 nucleotides read TGTGCCAGCAGTCCGCGGAGCAATCAGCCCCAGCATTTT.

This clone has only one observation. V and J are TRBV29-1 and TRBJ1-1, with 7 positions matching TRBD1. The CDR3 is 15 residues long. Per the germline V gene, CDR1 is SQVTM and CDR2 is ANQGSEA. V lost 6 bases to trimming and J lost 1 base; unmatched junction nucleotides: 11. CDR3 nucleotides: TGCAGCGTCGTACCCAGGGGGGTCGGGAACACTGAAGCTTTCTTT. Protein product: CSVVPRGVGNTEAFF.

The chain uses TRBV6-6 and TRBJ2-7; D not certain. With 0 bases removed from V and 3 bases from J, the gap between germline ends came to 15 bases. Germline CDR1 and CDR2: MNHNY and SVGAGI (reference sequence). The CDR3 sequence is 16 residues long. The CDR3, as DNA: TGTGCCAGCAGTTACTCGATTGGTGGTTACGGCTACGAGCAGTACTTC. This gives the protein CASSYSIGGYGYEQYF.

The chain has TRBV5-1 and TRBJ1-4, with 8 positions matching TRBD1. The trim removed 5 bases at V and 0 bases at J, leaving 9 bases unmatched. Germline V gene sequence: CDR1 SGHRS, CDR2 YFSETQ. There are 17 residues in the CDR3. The DNA of the CDR3 is TGCGCCAGCAGTCCTTCAGGGGGCTTGGCAACTAATGAAAAACTGTTTTTT. Translated: CASSPSGGLATNEKLFF.